This TCR beta chain comes out of a study of naive CD8 T cells in extremely preterm neonates. Study outcomes and limitations: Preterm infants showed shorter CDR3s, fewer N additions and less trimming than older groups. CDR3 nucleotide sharing was 2.7% in preterm, 0.35% to 0.4% term, roughly 0.03% children, around 0.0096% adults. Preterm neonate repertoires were significantly less rich by iChao1 than others. Preterm samples differed in productive template counts; sample size was small.

Preterm samples came from extremely preterm deliveries at about 22-28 weeks. About 19,000 to 100,000 naive CD8+ T cells were sorted per sample. This clone is a singleton in its sample. What it binds is not known. Repertoires were generated with immunoSEQ multiplex PCR, while TCRdb's copy carries only in-frame clones and drops some. The table has roughly 5,100 clones, 90% to 95% seen once. The germline V and J ends were trimmed by 0 bases and 3 bases, with 6 bases remaining between them. CDR1 is SGHNT, CDR2 YYREEE, per germline (reference sequence). CDR3 size: 13 residues. Input material: naive CD8+ T cells from cord blood. The gene calls are TRBV5-4 and TRBJ1-2; D uncertain. This TCR derives from a boy who was born preterm. The CDR3 coding sequence is TGTGCCAGCAGCTTGGACAGCTACTATGGCTACACCTTC. Translated, it gives CASSLDSYYGYTF.